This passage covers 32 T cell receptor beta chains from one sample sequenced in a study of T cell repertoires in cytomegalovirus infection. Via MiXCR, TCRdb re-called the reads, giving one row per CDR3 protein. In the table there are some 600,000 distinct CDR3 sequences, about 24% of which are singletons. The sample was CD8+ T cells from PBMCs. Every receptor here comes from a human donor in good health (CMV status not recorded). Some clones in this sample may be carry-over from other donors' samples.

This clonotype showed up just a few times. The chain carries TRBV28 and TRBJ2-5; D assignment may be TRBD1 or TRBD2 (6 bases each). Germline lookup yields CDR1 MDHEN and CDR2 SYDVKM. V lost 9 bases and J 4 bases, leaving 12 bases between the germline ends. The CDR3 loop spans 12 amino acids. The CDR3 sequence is CASWKGGETQYF. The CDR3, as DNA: TGTGCCAGTTGGAAGGGGGGAGAGACCCAGTACTTC.

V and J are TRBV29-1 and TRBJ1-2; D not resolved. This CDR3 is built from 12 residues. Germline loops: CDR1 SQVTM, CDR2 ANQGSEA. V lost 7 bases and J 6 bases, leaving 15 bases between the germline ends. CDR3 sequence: CSARSGRDGYTF. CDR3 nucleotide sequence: TGCAGCGCCAGAAGCGGGAGGGATGGCTACACCTTC.

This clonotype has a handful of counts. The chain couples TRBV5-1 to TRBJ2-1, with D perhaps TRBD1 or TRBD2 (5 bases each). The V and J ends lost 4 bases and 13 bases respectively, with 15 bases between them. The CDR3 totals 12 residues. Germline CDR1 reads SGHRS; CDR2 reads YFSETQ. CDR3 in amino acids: CASSPPQGDQFF. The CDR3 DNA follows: TGCGCCAGCAGCCCGCCTCAGGGAGATCAGTTCTTC. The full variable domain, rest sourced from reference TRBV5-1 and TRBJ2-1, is KAGVTQTPRYLIKTRGQQVTLSCSPISGHRSVSWYQQTPGQGLQFLFEYFSETQRNKGNFPGRFSGRQFSNSRSEMNVSTLELGDSALYLCASSPPQGDQFFGPGTRLTVL.

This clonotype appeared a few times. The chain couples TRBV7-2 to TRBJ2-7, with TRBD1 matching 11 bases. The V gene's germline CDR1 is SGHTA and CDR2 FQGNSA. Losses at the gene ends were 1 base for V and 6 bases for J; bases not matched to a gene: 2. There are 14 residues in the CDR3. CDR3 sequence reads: CASSLGTGGSEQYF. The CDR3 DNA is TGTGCCAGCAGCTTAGGGACAGGGGGCAGCGAGCAGTACTTC.

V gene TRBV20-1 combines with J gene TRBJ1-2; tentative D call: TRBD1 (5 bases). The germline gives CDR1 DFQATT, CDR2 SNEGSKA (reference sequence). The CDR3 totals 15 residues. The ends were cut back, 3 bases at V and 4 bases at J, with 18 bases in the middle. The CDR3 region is CSASAWVQGLYGYTF. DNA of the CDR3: TGCAGTGCTAGCGCCTGGGTCCAGGGACTCTATGGCTACACCTTC.

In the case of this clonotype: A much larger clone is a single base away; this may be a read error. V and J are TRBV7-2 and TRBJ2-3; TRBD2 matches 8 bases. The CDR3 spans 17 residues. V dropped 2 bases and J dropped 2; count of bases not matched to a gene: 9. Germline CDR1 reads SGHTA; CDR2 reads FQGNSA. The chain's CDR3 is CASSLPPSGQPTDTQYF. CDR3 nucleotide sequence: TGTGCCAGCAGCTTACCACCTAGCGGGCAGCCCACAGATACGCAGTATTTT. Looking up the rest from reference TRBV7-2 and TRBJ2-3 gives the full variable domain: GAGVSQSPSNKVTEKGKDVELRCDPISGHTALYWYRQSLGQGLEFLIYFQGNSAPDKSGLPSDRFSAERTGGSVSTLTIQRTQQEDSAVYLCASSLPPSGQPTDTQYFGPGTRLTVL.

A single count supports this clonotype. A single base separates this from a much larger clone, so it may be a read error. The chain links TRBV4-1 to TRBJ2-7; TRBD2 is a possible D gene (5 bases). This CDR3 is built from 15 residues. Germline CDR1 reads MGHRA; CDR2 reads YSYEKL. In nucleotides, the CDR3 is TGCACCAGCAGCCAAGAGTCCCTCCGGGGCTACGAGCAGTACTTC. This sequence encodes CTSSQESLRGYEQYF.

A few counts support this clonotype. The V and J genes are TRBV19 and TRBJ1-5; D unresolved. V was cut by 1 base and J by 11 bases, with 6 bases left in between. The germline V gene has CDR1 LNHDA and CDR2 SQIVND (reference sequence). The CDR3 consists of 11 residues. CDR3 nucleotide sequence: TGTGCCAGTAGTATAGCCCGGTCCCAGCATTTT. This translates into CASSIARSQHF.

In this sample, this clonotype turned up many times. The CDR3 loop reads CASTLRGRGPIQPQHF. For the CDR3, the DNA is TGTGCCAGCACCTTGAGGGGCCGTGGTCCCATTCAGCCCCAGCATTTT. The rearrangement joins TRBV28 to TRBJ1-5; D perhaps matches TRBD1 (5 bases). CDR3 length: 16 amino acids. Germline values: CDR1 MDHEN, CDR2 SYDVKM. Trimming took off 7 bases at V and 6 bases at J, with 22 bases between the two ends.

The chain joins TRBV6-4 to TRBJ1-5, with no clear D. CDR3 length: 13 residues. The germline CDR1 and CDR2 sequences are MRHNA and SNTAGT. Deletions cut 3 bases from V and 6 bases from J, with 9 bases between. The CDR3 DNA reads TGTGCCAGCAGTGAGGTAGTTGGTCAGCCCCAGCATTTT. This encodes CASSEVVGQPQHF.

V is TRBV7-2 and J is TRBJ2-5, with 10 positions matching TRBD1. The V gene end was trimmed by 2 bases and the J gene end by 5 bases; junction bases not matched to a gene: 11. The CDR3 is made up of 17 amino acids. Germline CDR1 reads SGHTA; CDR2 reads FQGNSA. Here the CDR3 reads CASSLLPWDRGGETQYF. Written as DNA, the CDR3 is TGTGCCAGCAGCTTACTCCCTTGGGACAGGGGTGGGGAGACCCAGTACTTC.

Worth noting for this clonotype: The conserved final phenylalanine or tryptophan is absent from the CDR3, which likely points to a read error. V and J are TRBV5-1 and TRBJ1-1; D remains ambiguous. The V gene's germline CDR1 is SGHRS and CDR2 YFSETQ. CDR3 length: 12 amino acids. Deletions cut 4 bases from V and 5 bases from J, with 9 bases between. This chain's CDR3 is CASSPRGTEAFS. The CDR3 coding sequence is TGCGCCAGCAGCCCCCGTGGAACTGAAGCTTTCTCT.

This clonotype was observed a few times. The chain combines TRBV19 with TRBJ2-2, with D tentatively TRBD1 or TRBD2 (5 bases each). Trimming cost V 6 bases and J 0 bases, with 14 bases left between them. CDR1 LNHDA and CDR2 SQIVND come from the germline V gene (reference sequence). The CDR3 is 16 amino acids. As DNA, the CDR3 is TGTGCCAGTAGAGCCGTCAGGGACGCGAACACCGGGGAGCTGTTTTTT. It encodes CASRAVRDANTGELFF.

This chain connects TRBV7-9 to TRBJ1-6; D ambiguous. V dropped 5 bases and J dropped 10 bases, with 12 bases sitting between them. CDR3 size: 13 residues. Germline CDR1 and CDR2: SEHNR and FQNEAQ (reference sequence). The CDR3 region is CASSDIMGSPLHF. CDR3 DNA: TGTGCCAGCAGCGATATCATGGGATCACCCCTCCACTTT.

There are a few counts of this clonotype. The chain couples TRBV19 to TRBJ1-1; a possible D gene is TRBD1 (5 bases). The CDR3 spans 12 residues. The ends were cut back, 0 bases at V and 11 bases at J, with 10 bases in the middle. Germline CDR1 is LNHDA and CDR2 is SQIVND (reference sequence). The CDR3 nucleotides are TGTGCCAGTAGTATAGAGGAGGGACTGGCTTTCTTT. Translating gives CASSIEEGLAFF.

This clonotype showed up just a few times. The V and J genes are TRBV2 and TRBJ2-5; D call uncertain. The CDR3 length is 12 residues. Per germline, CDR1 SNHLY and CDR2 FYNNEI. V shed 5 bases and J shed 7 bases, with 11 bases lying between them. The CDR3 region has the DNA TGTGCCAGCAGTCCCCTCTTAGGGACCCAGTACTTC. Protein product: CASSPLLGTQYF.

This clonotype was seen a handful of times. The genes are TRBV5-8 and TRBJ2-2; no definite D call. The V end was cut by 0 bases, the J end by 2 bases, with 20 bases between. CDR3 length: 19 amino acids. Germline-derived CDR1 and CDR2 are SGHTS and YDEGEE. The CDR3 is CASSLVAYLTGPNTGELFF. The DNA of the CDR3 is TGTGCCAGCAGCTTGGTCGCTTATCTGACCGGACCCAACACCGGGGAGCTGTTTTTT.

The CDR3 nucleotides are TGTGCCAGCAGCTTAGGAGACACTGTTAGCTCCTACGAGCAGTACTTC. It specifies CASSLGDTVSSYEQYF. The rearrangement uses TRBV7-6 and TRBJ2-7; D unresolved. CDR1 and CDR2 from the germline V gene are SGHVS and FNYEAQ. The CDR3 runs 16 residues. V was trimmed by 1 base and J by 0 bases, leaving 13 bases between them.

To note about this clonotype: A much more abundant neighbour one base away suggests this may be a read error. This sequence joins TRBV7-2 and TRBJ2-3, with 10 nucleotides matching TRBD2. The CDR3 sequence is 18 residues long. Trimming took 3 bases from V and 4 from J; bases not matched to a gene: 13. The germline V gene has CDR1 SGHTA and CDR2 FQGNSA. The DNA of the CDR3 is TGTGCCAGCAGCTTGGAGTTAGGACTAGCGGAAGGTGCAGATACGCAGTATTTT. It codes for CASSLELGLAEGADTQYF.

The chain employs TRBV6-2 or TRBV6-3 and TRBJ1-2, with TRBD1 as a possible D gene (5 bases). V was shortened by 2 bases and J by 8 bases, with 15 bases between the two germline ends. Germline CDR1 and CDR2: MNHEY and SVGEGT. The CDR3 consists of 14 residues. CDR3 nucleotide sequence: TGTGCCAGCAGTTACGTCTCAGGGTGGGACGGCTACACCTTC. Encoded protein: CASSYVSGWDGYTF.

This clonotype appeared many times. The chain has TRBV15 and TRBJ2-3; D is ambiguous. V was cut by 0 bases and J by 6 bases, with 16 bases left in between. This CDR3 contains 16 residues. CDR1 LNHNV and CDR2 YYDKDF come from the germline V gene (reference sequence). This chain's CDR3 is CATSREGTLRGDTQYF. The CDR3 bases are TGTGCCACCAGCAGAGAGGGCACACTGCGAGGTGATACGCAGTATTTT.

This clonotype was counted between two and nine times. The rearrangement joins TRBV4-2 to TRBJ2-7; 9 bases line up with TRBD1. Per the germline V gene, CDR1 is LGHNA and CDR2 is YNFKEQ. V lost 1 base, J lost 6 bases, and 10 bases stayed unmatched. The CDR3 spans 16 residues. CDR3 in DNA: TGTGCCAGCAGCCAAGCTAATGCGGACAGGGGTTCCGAGCAGTACTTC. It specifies CASSQANADRGSEQYF.

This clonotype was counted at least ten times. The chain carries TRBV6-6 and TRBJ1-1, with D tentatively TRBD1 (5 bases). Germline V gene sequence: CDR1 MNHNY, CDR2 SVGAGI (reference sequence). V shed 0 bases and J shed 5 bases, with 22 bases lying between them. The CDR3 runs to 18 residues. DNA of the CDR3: TGTGCCAGCAGTTACTCGATGATAAGGGGCAGGGAGGGAACTGAAGCTTTCTTT. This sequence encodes CASSYSMIRGREGTEAFF.

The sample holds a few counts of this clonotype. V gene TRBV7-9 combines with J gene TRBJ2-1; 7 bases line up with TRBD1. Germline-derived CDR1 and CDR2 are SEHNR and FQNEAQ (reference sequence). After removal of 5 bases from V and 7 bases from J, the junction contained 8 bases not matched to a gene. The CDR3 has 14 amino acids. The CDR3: CASSTHRGRNEQFF. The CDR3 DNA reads TGTGCCAGCAGCACCCACAGGGGTAGAAATGAGCAGTTCTTC. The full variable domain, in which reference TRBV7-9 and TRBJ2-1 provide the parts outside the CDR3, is DTGVSQNPRHKITKRGQNVTFRCDPISEHNRLYWYRQTLGQGPEFLTYFQNEAQLEKSRLLSDRFSAERPKGSFSTLEIQRTEQGDSAMYLCASSTHRGRNEQFFGPGTRLTVL.

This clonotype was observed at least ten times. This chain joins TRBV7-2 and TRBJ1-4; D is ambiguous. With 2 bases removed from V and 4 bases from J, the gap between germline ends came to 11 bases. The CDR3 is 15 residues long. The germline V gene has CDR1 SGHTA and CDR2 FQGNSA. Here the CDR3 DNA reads TGTGCCAGCAGCTTAAATCGACACCTTAATGAAAAACTGTTTTTT. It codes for CASSLNRHLNEKLFF. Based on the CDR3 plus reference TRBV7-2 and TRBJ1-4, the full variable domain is GAGVSQSPSNKVTEKGKDVELRCDPISGHTALYWYRQSLGQGLEFLIYFQGNSAPDKSGLPSDRFSAERTGGSVSTLTIQRTQQEDSAVYLCASSLNRHLNEKLFFGSGTQLSVL.

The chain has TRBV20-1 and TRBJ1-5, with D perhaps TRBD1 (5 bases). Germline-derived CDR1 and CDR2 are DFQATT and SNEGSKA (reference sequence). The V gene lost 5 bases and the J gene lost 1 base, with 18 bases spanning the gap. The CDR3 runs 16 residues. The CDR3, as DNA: TGCAGTGCTTTCGGACAAACCCCAAAGAGCAATCAGCCCCAGCATTTT. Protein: CSAFGQTPKSNQPQHF.

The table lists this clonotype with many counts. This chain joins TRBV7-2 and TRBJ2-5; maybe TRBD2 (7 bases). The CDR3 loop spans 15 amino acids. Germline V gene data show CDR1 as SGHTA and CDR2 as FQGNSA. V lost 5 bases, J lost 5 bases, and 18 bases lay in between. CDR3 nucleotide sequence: TGTGCCAGCAGCCCTGGGGGGGGCCGTAGGGAGACCCAGTACTTC. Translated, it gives CASSPGGGRRETQYF.

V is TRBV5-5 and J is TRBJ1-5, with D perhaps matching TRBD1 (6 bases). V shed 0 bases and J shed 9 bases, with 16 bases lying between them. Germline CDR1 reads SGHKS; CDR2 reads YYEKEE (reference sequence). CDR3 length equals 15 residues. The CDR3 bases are TGTGCCAGCAGCTTGGGGGGGGGCTTGAGGCGGCCCCAGCATTTT. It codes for CASSLGGGLRRPQHF. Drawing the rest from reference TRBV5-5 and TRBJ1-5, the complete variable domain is DAGVTQSPTHLIKTRGQQVTLRCSPISGHKSVSWYQQVLGQGPQFIFQYYEKEERGRGNFPDRFSARQFPNYSSELNVNALLLGDSALYLCASSLGGGLRRPQHFGDGTRLSIL.

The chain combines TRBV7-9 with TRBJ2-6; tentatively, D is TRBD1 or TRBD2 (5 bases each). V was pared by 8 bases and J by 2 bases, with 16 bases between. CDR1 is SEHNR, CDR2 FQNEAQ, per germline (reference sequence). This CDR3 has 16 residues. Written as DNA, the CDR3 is TGTGCCAGCTTCACCCGGGGCCACACTGGGGCCAACGTCCTGACTTTC. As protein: CASFTRGHTGANVLTF. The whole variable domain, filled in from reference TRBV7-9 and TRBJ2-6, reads DTGVSQNPRHKITKRGQNVTFRCDPISEHNRLYWYRQTLGQGPEFLTYFQNEAQLEKSRLLSDRFSAERPKGSFSTLEIQRTEQGDSAMYLCASFTRGHTGANVLTFGAGSRLTVL.

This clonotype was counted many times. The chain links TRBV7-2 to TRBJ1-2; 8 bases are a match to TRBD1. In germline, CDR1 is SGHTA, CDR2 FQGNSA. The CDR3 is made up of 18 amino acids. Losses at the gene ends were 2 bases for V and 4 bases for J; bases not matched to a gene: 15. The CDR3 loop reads CASSLSGGLEGLVYGYTF. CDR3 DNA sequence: TGTGCCAGCAGCTTATCAGGGGGCCTCGAGGGGCTAGTCTATGGCTACACCTTC.

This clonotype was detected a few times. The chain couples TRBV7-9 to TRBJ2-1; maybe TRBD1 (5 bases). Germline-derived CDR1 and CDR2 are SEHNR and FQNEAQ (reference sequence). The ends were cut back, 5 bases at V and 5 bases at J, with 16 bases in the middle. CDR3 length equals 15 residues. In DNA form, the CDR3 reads TGTGCCAGCAGCCCCCGGGCAGGGAACCACAATGAGCAGTTCTTC. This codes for CASSPRAGNHNEQFF.

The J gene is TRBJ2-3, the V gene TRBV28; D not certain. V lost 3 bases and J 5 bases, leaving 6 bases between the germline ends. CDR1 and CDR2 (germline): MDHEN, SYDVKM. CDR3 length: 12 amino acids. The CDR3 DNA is TGTGCCAGCAGTTTCATGGTAGATACGCAGTATTTT. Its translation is CASSFMVDTQYF.